This entry describes one T cell receptor beta chain. The antigen remains undetermined. TCRdb reanalysed the 5' RACE reads using MiXCR and keeps one entry per CDR3 protein. The table shows 400,000 to 500,000 distinct CDR3 sequences, with 20% occurring only once. The data derive from a study of T-cell memory formation after mild COVID-19. The study's findings and limits: Clones contracting day 15 to 85 were balanced CD4/CD8; later expanders leaned CD4+. Cross-reactive memory apparently joined, as some responding clones appeared in pre-infection memory. Still unconfirmed is whether the second-wave clones peaking on day 37 recognized SARS-CoV-2.

The receptor's source is an adult woman who had mild COVID-19 (a few samples of this study predate the infection). Cell type and time point are not known. Sequenced: PBMCs or a T cell subset sorted from them (not recorded which).

In nucleotides, the CDR3 is TGCAGTGCTAGATCGACTACCCCTGTTTTGGTGCATGAGCAGTTCTTC. Its protein product is CSARSTTPVLVHEQFF. The rearrangement links TRBV20-1 to TRBJ2-1, with D tentatively TRBD2 (5 bases). The CDR3 has 16 amino acids. CDR1 and CDR2 (germline): DFQATT, SNEGSKA (reference sequence). V lost 2 bases to trimming and J lost 8 bases, with 22 bases between them.